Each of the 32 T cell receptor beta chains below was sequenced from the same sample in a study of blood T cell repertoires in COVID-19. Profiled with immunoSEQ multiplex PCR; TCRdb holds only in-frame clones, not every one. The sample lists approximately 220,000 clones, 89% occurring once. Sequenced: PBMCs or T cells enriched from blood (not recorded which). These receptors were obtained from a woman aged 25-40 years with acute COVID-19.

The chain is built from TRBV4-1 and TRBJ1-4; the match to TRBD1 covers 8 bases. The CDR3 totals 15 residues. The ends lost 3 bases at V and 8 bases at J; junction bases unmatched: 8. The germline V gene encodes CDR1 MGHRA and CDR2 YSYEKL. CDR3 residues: CASSQTDRAREKLFF. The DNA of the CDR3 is TGCGCCAGCAGCCAGACGGACAGGGCTAGGGAAAAACTGTTTTTT.

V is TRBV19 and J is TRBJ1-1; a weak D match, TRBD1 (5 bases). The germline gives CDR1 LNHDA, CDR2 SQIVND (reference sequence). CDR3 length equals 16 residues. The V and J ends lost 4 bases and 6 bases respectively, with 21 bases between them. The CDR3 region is CASSTHSAGLAAEAFF. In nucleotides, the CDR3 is TGTGCCAGTAGTACTCACAGTGCAGGGCTGGCGGCTGAAGCTTTCTTT.

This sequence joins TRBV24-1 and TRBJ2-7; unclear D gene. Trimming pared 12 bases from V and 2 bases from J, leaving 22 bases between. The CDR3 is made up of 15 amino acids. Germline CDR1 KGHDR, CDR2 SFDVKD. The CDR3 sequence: CAPYLSVLLPYEQYF. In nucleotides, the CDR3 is TGTGCCCCTTACTTGTCGGTTTTACTTCCCTACGAGCAGTACTTC.

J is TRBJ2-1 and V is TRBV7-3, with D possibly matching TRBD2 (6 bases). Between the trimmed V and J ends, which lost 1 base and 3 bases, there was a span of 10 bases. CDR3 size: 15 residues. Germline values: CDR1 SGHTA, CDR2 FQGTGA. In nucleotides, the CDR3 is TGTGCCAGCAGCTTAATGGGACTGGGCTACAATGAGCAGTTCTTC. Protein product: CASSLMGLGYNEQFF.

This CDR3 reads CASSLSGGEYNEQFF. CDR3 bases: TGCGCCAGCAGCTTGAGCGGGGGGGAATACAATGAGCAGTTCTTC. The rearrangement links TRBV5-1 to TRBJ2-1; 10 bases fit TRBD2. Trimming took 1 base from V and 4 from J; bases not matched to a gene: 2. The germline CDR1 and CDR2 sequences are SGHRS and YFSETQ. CDR3 length equals 15 residues.

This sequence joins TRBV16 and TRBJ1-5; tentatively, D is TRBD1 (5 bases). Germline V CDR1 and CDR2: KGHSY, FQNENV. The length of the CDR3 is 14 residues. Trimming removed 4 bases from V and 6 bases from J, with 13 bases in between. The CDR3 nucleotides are TGTGCCAGCAGCCCCCGGGGGGAGACTCAGCCCCAGCATTTT. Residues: CASSPRGETQPQHF.

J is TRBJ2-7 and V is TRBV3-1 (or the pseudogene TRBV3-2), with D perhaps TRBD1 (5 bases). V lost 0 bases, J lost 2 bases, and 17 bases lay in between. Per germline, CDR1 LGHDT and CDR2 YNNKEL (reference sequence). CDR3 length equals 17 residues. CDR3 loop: CASSQEGGAMPAYEQYF. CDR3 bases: TGTGCCAGCAGCCAAGAAGGTGGGGCCATGCCCGCCTACGAGCAGTACTTC.

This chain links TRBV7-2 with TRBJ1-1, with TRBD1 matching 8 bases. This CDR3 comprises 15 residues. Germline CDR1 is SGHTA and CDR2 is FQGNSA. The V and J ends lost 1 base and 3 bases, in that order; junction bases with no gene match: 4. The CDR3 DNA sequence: TGTGCCAGCAGCTTAGGGGACAGGATAGACACTGAAGCTTTCTTT. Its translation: CASSLGDRIDTEAFF.

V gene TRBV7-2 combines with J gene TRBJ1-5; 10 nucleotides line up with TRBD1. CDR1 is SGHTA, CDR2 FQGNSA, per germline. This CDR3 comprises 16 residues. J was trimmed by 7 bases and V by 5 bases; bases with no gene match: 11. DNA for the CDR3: TGTGCCAGCAGCGGGCGACCGGGACAGGGGAACCAGCCCCAGCATTTT. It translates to CASSGRPGQGNQPQHF.

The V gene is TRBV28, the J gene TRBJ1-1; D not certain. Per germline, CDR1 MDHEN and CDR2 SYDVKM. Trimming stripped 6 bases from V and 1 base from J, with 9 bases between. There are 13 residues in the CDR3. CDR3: CASRGAGNTEAFF. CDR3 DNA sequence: TGTGCCAGCAGGGGAGCGGGGAACACTGAAGCTTTCTTT.

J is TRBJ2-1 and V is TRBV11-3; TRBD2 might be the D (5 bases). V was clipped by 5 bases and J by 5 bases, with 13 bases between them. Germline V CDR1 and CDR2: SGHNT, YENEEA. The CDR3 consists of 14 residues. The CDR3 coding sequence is TGTGCCAGCAGCCATTGGGAGAGTCACAATGAGCAGTTCTTC. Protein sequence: CASSHWESHNEQFF.

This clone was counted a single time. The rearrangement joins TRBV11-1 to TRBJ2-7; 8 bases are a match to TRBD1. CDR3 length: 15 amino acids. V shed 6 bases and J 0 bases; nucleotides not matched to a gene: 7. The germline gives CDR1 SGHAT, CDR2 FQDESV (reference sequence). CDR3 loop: CASSPWTGTSYEQYF. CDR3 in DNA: TGTGCCAGCAGTCCCTGGACAGGGACCTCCTACGAGCAGTACTTC.

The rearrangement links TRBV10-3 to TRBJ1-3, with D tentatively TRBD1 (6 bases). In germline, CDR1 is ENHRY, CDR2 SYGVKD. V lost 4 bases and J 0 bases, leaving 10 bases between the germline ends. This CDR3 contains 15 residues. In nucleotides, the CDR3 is TGTGCCATCAGTGGGGACATCTTCTCTGGAAACACCATATATTTT. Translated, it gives CAISGDIFSGNTIYF.

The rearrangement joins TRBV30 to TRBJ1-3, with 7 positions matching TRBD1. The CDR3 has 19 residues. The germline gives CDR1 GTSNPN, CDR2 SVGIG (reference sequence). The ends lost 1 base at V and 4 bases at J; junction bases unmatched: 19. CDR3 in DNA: TGTGCCTGGAGTGGGTTAGCCACGGGACAGCCAAAAGTCGGAAACACCATATATTTT. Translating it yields CAWSGLATGQPKVGNTIYF.

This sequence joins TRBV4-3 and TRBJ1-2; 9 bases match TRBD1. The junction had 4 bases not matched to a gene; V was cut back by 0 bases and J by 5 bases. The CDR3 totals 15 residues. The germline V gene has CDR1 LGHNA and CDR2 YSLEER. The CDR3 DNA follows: TGCGCCAGCAGCCAAGATCCGGGACAGGGTTATGGCTACACCTTC. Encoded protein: CASSQDPGQGYGYTF.

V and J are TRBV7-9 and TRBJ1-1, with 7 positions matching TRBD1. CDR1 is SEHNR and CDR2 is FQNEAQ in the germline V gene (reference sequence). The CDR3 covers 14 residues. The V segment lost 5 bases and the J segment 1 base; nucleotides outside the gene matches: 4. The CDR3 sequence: CASSMGQTNTEAFF. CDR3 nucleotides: TGTGCCAGCAGCATGGGACAGACGAACACTGAAGCTTTCTTT.

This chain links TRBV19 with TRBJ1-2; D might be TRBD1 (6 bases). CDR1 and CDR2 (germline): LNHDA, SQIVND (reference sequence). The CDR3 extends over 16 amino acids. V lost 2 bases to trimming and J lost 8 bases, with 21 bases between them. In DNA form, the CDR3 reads TGTGCCAGTAGTATAACCCCAATCAGGGGTGAGAGGGGCTACACCTTC. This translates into CASSITPIRGERGYTF. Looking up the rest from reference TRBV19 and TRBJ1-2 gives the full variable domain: DGGITQSPKYLFRKEGQNVTLSCEQNLNHDAMYWYRQDPGQGLRLIYYSQIVNDFQKGDIAEGYSVSREKKESFPLTVTSAQKNPTAFYLCASSITPIRGERGYTFGSGTRLTVV.

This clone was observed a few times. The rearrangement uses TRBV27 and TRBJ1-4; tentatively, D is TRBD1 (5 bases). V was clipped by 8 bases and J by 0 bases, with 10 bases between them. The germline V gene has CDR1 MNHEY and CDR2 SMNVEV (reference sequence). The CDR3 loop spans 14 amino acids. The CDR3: CASARVATNEKLFF. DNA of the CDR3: TGTGCCAGCGCCAGGGTTGCAACTAATGAAAAACTGTTTTTT.

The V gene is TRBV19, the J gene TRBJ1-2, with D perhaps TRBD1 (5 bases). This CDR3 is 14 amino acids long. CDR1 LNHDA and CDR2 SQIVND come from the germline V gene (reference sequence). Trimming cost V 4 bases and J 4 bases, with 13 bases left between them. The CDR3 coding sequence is TGTGCCAGTAGTAGGGGCAGGGACTCCTATGGCTACACCTTC. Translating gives CASSRGRDSYGYTF.

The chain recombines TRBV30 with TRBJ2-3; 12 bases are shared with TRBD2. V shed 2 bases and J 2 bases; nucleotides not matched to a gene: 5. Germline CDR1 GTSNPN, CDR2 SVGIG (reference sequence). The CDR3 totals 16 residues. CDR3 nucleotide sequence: TGTGCCTGGAGTATAGGACTAGCGGGACCCACAGATACGCAGTATTTT. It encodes CAWSIGLAGPTDTQYF.

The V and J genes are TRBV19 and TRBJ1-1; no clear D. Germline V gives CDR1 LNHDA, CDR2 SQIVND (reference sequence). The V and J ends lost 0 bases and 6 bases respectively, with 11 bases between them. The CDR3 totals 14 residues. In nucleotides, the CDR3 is TGTGCCAGTAGTATAGATCTTTCGGGGTCTGAAGCTTTCTTT. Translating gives CASSIDLSGSEAFF.

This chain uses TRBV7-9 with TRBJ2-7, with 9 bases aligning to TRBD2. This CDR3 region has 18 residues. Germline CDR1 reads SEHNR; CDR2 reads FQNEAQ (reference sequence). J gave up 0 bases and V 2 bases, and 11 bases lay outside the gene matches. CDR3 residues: CASSLPSGVSYLSYEQYF. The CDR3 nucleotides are TGTGCCAGCAGCTTACCTAGCGGGGTGTCATATCTCTCCTACGAGCAGTACTTC.

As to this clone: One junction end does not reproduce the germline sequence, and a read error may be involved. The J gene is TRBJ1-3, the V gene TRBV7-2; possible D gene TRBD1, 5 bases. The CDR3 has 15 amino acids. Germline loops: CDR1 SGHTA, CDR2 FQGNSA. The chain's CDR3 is CASSLDRASGNTIYF. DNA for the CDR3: TGTGCCAGCAGTTTAGACAGAGCCTCTGGAAACACCATATATTTT.

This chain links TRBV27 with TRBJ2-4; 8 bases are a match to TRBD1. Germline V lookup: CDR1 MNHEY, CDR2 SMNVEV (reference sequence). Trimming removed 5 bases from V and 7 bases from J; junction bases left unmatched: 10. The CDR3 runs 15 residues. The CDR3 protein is CASSGDRGVFNIQYF. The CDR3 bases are TGTGCCAGCAGTGGAGACAGGGGAGTCTTTAACATTCAGTACTTC.

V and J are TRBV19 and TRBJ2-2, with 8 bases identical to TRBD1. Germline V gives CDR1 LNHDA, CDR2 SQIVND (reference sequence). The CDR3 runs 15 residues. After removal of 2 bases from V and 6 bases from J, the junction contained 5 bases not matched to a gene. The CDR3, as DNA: TGTGCCAGTAGTATAACAGGGGGTATCGCCGGGGAGCTGTTTTTT. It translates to CASSITGGIAGELFF. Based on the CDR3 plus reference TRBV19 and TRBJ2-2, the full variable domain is DGGITQSPKYLFRKEGQNVTLSCEQNLNHDAMYWYRQDPGQGLRLIYYSQIVNDFQKGDIAEGYSVSREKKESFPLTVTSAQKNPTAFYLCASSITGGIAGELFFGEGSRLTVL.

CDR3 sequence reads: CATSDRPGTGEVYEQYF. The CDR3 bases are TGTGCCACCAGCGACCGACCGGGGACAGGGGAGGTCTACGAGCAGTACTTC. This chain links TRBV24-1 with TRBJ2-7; TRBD1 matches 10 bases. V dropped 7 bases and J dropped 3; count of bases not matched to a gene: 14. There are 17 residues in the CDR3. In germline, CDR1 is KGHDR, CDR2 SFDVKD.

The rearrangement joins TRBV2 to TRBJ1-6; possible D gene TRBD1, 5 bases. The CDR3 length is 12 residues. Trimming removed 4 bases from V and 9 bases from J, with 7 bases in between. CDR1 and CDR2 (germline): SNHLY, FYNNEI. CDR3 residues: CASSGDSSPLHF. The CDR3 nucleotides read TGTGCCAGCAGTGGAGACAGTTCACCCCTCCACTTT.

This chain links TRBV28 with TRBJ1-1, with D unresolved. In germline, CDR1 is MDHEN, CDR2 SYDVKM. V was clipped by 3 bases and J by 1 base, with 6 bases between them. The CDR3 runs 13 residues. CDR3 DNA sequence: TGTGCCAGCAGTTTGAGTACGAACACTGAAGCTTTCTTT. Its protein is CASSLSTNTEAFF.

CDR3 amino acids: CAWSVQGDSPLHF. CDR3 coding DNA: TGTGCCTGGAGTGTACAGGGAGATTCACCCCTCCACTTT. This rearrangement joins TRBV30 to TRBJ1-6; a weak D match, TRBD1 (6 bases). V was cut by 0 bases and J by 8 bases, with 8 bases left in between. The germline V gene has CDR1 GTSNPN and CDR2 SVGIG (reference sequence). The CDR3 extends over 13 amino acids.

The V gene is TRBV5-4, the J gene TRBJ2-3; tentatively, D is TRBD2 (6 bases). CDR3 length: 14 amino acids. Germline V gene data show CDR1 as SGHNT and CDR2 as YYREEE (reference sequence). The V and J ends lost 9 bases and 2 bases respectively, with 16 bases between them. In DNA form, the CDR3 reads TGTGCCACCCGCCGAGGAGGGAACACAGATACGCAGTATTTT. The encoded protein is CATRRGGNTDTQYF.

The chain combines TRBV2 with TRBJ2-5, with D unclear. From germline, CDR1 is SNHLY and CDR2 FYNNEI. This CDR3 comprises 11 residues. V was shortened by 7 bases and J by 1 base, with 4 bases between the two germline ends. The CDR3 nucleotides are TGTGCCAGCATTCTCCAAGAGACCCAGTACTTC. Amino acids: CASILQETQYF.

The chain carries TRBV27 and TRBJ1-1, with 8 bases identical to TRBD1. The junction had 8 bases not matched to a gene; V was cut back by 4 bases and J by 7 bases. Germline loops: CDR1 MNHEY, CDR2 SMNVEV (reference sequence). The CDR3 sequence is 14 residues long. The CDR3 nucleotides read TGTGCCAGCAGTTCGGGACAGGTCAGAAATGAAGCTTTCTTT. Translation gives CASSSGQVRNEAFF.